Presented here are 13 T cell receptor beta chains from one specimen sequenced in a study of blood T cell repertoires in COVID-19. Clones were sequenced by immunoSEQ multiplex PCR, and TCRdb holds only the in-frame ones, with some missing. The sample includes fewer than 150,000 clones, 85% of them seen just once. Sequencing used peripheral blood. The receptors here all came from a human donor in a cohort sampled during active COVID-19.

V and J are TRBV7-2 and TRBJ1-4, with D possibly being TRBD1 (6 bases). The CDR3 totals 15 residues. Trimming removed 0 bases from V and 5 bases from J, with 10 bases in between. CDR1 SGHTA and CDR2 FQGNSA come from the germline V gene. CDR3 nucleotide sequence: TGTGCCAGCAGCTTAGCGTCGAGGGGGAATGAAAAACTGTTTTTT. It is translated as CASSLASRGNEKLFF.

The chain carries TRBV6-5 and TRBJ1-1, with TRBD1 as a possible D gene (5 bases). Germline V gene lookup returns CDR1 MNHEY and CDR2 SVGAGI. The CDR3 has 14 residues. Deletions cut 5 bases from V and 10 bases from J, with 20 bases between. The CDR3 sequence: CASSIGGVQRGAFF. CDR3 DNA: TGTGCCAGCAGTATAGGAGGGGTCCAAAGGGGAGCTTTCTTT.

J is TRBJ2-1 and V is TRBV20-1, with 12 bases fitting TRBD2. V shed 3 bases, J shed 6 bases, and the junction held 6 bases outside the gene matches. The CDR3 spans 15 residues. Germline CDR1 DFQATT, CDR2 SNEGSKA (reference sequence). The DNA of the CDR3 is TGCAGTGCTAGTCGACTAGCGGGAGTGAGCAATGAGCAGTTCTTC. Translating it yields CSASRLAGVSNEQFF.

The chain carries TRBV9 and TRBJ2-2; no clear D gene. V was pared by 3 bases and J by 6 bases, with 9 bases between. Germline V gene data show CDR1 as SGDLS and CDR2 as YYNGEE. The CDR3 consists of 13 residues. The CDR3 DNA reads TGTGCCAGCAGCGGTGCTGGAGCCGGGGAGCTGTTTTTT. It specifies CASSGAGAGELFF.

V is TRBV6-2 or TRBV6-3 and J is TRBJ2-3, with TRBD2 matching 7 bases. Trimming at V came to 2 bases and at J to 4 bases, leaving 15 bases not matched to a gene. CDR3 length equals 18 residues. Germline V lookup: CDR1 MNHEY, CDR2 SVGEGT. The CDR3 coding sequence is TGTGCCAGCAGTTACCCCCTCCTAGCGGCCACACCGCCAGATACGCAGTATTTT. Protein sequence: CASSYPLLAATPPDTQYF.

The rearrangement links TRBV5-1 to TRBJ2-1; a possible D gene is TRBD2 (5 bases). The CDR3 consists of 15 residues. V was pared by 0 bases and J by 2 bases, with 9 bases between. Per germline, CDR1 SGHRS and CDR2 YFSETQ. The CDR3 DNA follows: TGCGCCAGCAGCTTGGGAGGGTCCACCTACAATGAGCAGTTCTTC. As protein: CASSLGGSTYNEQFF.

V gene TRBV7-2 combines with J gene TRBJ2-5, with 8 bases fitting TRBD2. V lost 1 base to trimming and J lost 4 bases; unmatched junction nucleotides: 5. From germline, CDR1 is SGHTA and CDR2 FQGNSA. This CDR3 has 15 residues. The CDR3 sequence is CASSLDGTSLETQYF. The DNA for the CDR3 is TGTGCCAGCAGCTTAGATGGGACTAGTTTAGAGACCCAGTACTTC.

The rearrangement links TRBV6-2 or TRBV6-3 to TRBJ2-3; 10 nucleotides line up with TRBD2. The CDR3 loop spans 17 amino acids. Germline assignment: CDR1 MNHEY and CDR2 SVGEGT. With 4 bases clipped from V and 5 bases from J, the junction kept 12 bases outside the gene matches. The CDR3 DNA reads TGTGCCAGCAGTTTTACTAGCGGGGCCGCCGGGGGAGATACGCAGTATTTT. This sequence encodes CASSFTSGAAGGDTQYF.

The sample holds a few counts of this clone. This same CDR3 is encoded by further DNA sequences in the sample. The rearrangement joins TRBV7-3 to TRBJ2-3; 11 positions agree with TRBD2. J was trimmed by 5 bases and V by 5 bases; bases with no gene match: 6. The V gene's germline CDR1 is SGHTA and CDR2 FQGTGA. CDR3 length: 15 amino acids. In DNA, the CDR3 is TGTGCCAGCAGCCGTAGCGGGGGGGCGATAGATACGCAGTATTTT. Its protein product is CASSRSGGAIDTQYF.

V and J are TRBV2 and TRBJ2-1; TRBD2 might be the D (5 bases). This CDR3 contains 12 residues. The germline V gene has CDR1 SNHLY and CDR2 FYNNEI. V dropped 6 bases and J dropped 7 bases, with 10 bases sitting between them. The CDR3, as DNA: TGTGCCAGCAGCGTAACTAGAAATGAGCAGTTCTTC. It specifies CASSVTRNEQFF.

This chain links TRBV7-9 with TRBJ2-1, with 11 bases lining up with TRBD2. CDR3 length: 15 residues. Trimming removed 7 bases from V and 4 bases from J; junction bases left unmatched: 6. CDR1 and CDR2 (germline): SEHNR, FQNEAQ (reference sequence). The CDR3 DNA is TGTGCCAGCACCGTCGCTAGCGGGGGGTACAATGAGCAGTTCTTC. Its protein product is CASTVASGGYNEQFF.

The chain has TRBV5-4 and TRBJ1-1; TRBD1 is a possible D gene (5 bases). V gave up 1 base and J gave up 5 bases, with 12 bases separating them. Per the germline V gene, CDR1 is SGHNT and CDR2 is YYREEE (reference sequence). The CDR3 is made up of 14 amino acids. In DNA form, the CDR3 reads TGTGCCAGCAGCTTGTCGCGGGGCATGACTGAAGCTTTCTTT. Amino acid sequence: CASSLSRGMTEAFF.

This chain joins TRBV29-1 and TRBJ2-5, with D unclear. Germline V lookup: CDR1 SQVTM, CDR2 ANQGSEA. This CDR3 has 11 residues. Deletions cut 4 bases from V and 6 bases from J, with 9 bases between. The DNA for the CDR3 is TGCAGCGTTGCGTCTGGGCAGACCCAGTACTTC. Residues: CSVASGQTQYF. The full variable domain, in which reference TRBV29-1 and TRBJ2-5 provide the parts outside the CDR3, is SAVISQKPSRDICQRGTSLTIQCQVDSQVTMMFWYRQQPGQSLTLIATANQGSEATYESGFVIDKFPISRPNLTFSTLTVSNMSPEDSSIYLCSVASGQTQYFGPGTRLLVL.